Listed here are 2 T cell receptor beta chains from one sample, sequenced in a study of blood T cells in healthy people across ages. Primers used in a second PCR of about 7 to 11 cycles were a sample-barcoded 5' primer and a J-beta primer mix. TCRdb itself ran the 5' RACE reads through MiXCR, one entry per CDR3 protein. The table lists around 500,000 distinct CDR3 sequences, about 45% of them singletons, with about 26% in the top ten. Sequencing was carried out using blood. All receptors derive from a man older than 75 in good health.

The V gene is TRBV25-1, the J gene TRBJ1-2; D is uncertain. Germline V CDR1 and CDR2: MGHDK, SYGVNS. Trimming left V 1 base short and J 3 bases short, with 6 bases between. CDR3 length: 13 amino acids. Written as DNA, the CDR3 is TGTGCCAGCAGTGAATCGTTTCACTATGGCTACACCTTC. Protein: CASSESFHYGYTF.

V gene TRBV7-2 combines with J gene TRBJ2-1; 12 nucleotides line up with TRBD2. The V segment lost 5 bases and the J segment 8 bases; nucleotides outside the gene matches: 7. The CDR3 runs to 15 residues. CDR1 is SGHTA and CDR2 is FQGNSA in the germline V gene. In nucleotides, the CDR3 is TGTGCCAGCAGCCCCCTAGCGGGAGGGTTATATGAGCAGTTCTTC. Translated, it gives CASSPLAGGLYEQFF.